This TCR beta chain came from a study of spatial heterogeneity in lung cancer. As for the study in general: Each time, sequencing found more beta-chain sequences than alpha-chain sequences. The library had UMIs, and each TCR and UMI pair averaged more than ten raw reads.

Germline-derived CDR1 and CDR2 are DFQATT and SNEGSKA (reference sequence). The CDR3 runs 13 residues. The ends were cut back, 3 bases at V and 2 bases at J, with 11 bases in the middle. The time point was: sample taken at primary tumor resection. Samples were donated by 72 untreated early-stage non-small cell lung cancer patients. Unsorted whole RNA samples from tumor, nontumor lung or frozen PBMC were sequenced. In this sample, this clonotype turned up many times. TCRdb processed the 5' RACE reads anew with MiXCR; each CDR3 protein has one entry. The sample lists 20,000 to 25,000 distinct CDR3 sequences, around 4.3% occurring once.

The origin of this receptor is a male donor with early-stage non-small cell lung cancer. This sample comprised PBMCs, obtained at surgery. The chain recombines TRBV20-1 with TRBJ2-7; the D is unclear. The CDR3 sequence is CSASYSATYEQYF. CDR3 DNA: TGCAGTGCTAGTTACAGTGCGACCTACGAGCAGTACTTC.